Below are 6 T cell receptor beta chains sequenced from a single sample in a study of T-cell reconstitution after alpha-beta-depleted transplantation in children. Unique molecular identifiers were incorporated during preparation of the TCRbeta library. TCRdb passed the PCR reads through MiXCR, listing each CDR3 protein once. This table has approximately 230,000 distinct CDR3 sequences, roughly a quarter appearing once. Here the sequenced sample was PBMCs, mostly from graft donor cells, taken 360 days after TCRalphabeta/CD19-depleted stem cell transplant. The receptors stem from a female patient aged 2 to 10 who had a stem cell transplant for congenital amegakaryocytic thrombocytopenia, so the T cells may come from the graft donor.

The chain combines TRBV7-8 with TRBJ2-5; 9 bases line up with TRBD1. This CDR3 has 15 amino acids. V was pared by 1 base and J by 4 bases, with 4 bases of the junction left unmatched. Germline V CDR1 and CDR2: SGHVS, FQNEAQ. This chain's CDR3 is CASSLVDRGGETQYF. The CDR3 DNA reads as TGTGCCAGCAGCTTAGTTGACAGGGGGGGAGAGACCCAGTACTTC.

This rearrangement joins TRBV27 to TRBJ2-3; 9 bases are a match to TRBD2. V trimming: 4 bases; J trimming: 6 bases; junction bases outside the gene matches: 8. The CDR3 runs to 15 residues. Germline V gene data show CDR1 as MNHEY and CDR2 as SMNVEV (reference sequence). Written as DNA, the CDR3 is TGTGCCAGCAGTTACCGACTAGCGGCCCAGGATACGCAGTATTTT. Translated, it gives CASSYRLAAQDTQYF.

In this sample, this clonotype turned up a few times. The chain uses TRBV2 and TRBJ2-1; 7 nucleotides agree with TRBD1. The ends lost 7 bases at V and 5 bases at J; junction bases unmatched: 5. This CDR3 region has 13 residues. Germline CDR1 reads SNHLY; CDR2 reads FYNNEI. The CDR3 region has the DNA TGTGCCAGCACCTTCGACAGGGACAATGAGCAGTTCTTC. Its translation: CASTFDRDNEQFF.

This clonotype was recorded a few times. J is TRBJ2-5 and V is TRBV10-3; 7 bases align to TRBD2. Trimming at V came to 6 bases and at J to 5 bases, leaving 12 bases not matched to a gene. The CDR3 consists of 15 residues. The germline V gene encodes CDR1 ENHRY and CDR2 SYGVKD. CDR3 region: CAISRDVAGVETQYF. The DNA of the CDR3 is TGTGCCATCAGCCGAGACGTGGCGGGAGTTGAGACCCAGTACTTC.

This clonotype has more than one count but fewer than ten. The chain employs TRBV29-1 and TRBJ2-7; D might be TRBD1 (6 bases). The CDR3 has 12 amino acids. The ends were cut back, 6 bases at V and 4 bases at J, with 13 bases in the middle. The germline gives CDR1 SQVTM, CDR2 ANQGSEA. The CDR3 DNA reads TGCAGCGTGATAATCACAGGGTACGAGCAGTACTTC. Translating it yields CSVIITGYEQYF.

This clonotype was observed a few times. V and J are TRBV6-2 or TRBV6-3 and TRBJ2-4; possibly TRBD1 for D (5 bases). The CDR3 contains 16 residues. Germline-derived CDR1 and CDR2 are MNHEY and SVGEGT. V was cut by 6 bases and J by 1 base, with 16 bases left in between. CDR3: CASSTNQGSAKNIQYF. The CDR3 DNA sequence: TGTGCCAGCAGCACCAACCAGGGTTCTGCCAAAAACATTCAGTACTTC.